Shown below are 29 T cell receptor beta chains from a single sample sequenced in a study of siplizumab effects on memory and regulatory T cells. Method: immunoSEQ multiplex PCR; TCRdb's copy keeps in-frame clones and lacks some. The repertoire holds about 97,000 clones, with 92% as singletons. The specimen was CD4+ T cells sorted from blood. These receptors came from a human donor in good health.

This chain uses TRBV6-6 with TRBJ1-1; TRBD1 matches at 10 bases. V lost 6 bases and J lost 1; bases outside the gene matches: 5. This CDR3 region has 15 residues. CDR1 is MNHNY, CDR2 SVGAGI, per germline (reference sequence). The CDR3 DNA is TGTGCCAGCAGAACCGGGACAGGGGCGAACACTGAAGCTTTCTTT. The encoded protein is CASRTGTGANTEAFF.

The rearrangement uses TRBV28 and TRBJ1-1; D may be TRBD1 (6 bases). V was trimmed by 5 bases and J by 11 bases, leaving 18 bases between them. The CDR3 covers 13 residues. Germline V gives CDR1 MDHEN, CDR2 SYDVKM. DNA of the CDR3: TGTGCCAGCAGTATACAGGGAACCCGCATCGCTTTCTTT. Amino acid sequence: CASSIQGTRIAFF. Variable domain in full (rest from reference TRBV28 and TRBJ1-1): DVKVTQSSRYLVKRTGEKVFLECVQDMDHENMFWYRQDPGLGLRLIYFSYDVKMKEKGDIPEGYSVSREKKERFSLILESASTNQTSMYLCASSIQGTRIAFFGQGTRLTVV.

This chain links TRBV7-7 with TRBJ2-5; TRBD2 is a possible D gene (5 bases). From germline, CDR1 is SSHAT and CDR2 FNYEAQ (reference sequence). V shed 1 base and J shed 5 bases, with 14 bases lying between them. The CDR3 is 15 residues long. CDR3 bases: TGTGCCAGCAGCTTAGAAGGGATTAGAGGGGAGACCCAGTACTTC. Translated: CASSLEGIRGETQYF.

CDR3: CAWSASRNTIYF. CDR3 in DNA: TGTGCCTGGAGTGCCTCCCGAAACACCATATATTTT. This rearrangement joins TRBV30 to TRBJ1-3; D is ambiguous. In germline, CDR1 is GTSNPN, CDR2 SVGIG (reference sequence). Trimming took 1 base from V and 5 from J, leaving 6 bases between them. This CDR3 has 12 amino acids.

The chain carries TRBV6-1 and TRBJ2-1; the match to TRBD1 covers 8 bases. The CDR3 is 15 residues long. The V and J ends lost 5 bases and 2 bases, in that order; junction bases with no gene match: 5. The V gene's germline CDR1 is MNHNS and CDR2 SASEGT. The CDR3 region has the DNA TGTGCCAGCAGTCGTATACAGGGGGCCTACAATGAGCAGTTCTTC. The encoded protein is CASSRIQGAYNEQFF.

V and J are TRBV6-5 and TRBJ2-1; 8 bases are a match to TRBD1. Germline V gives CDR1 MNHEY, CDR2 SVGAGI. Trimming at V came to 7 bases and at J to 8 bases, leaving 10 bases not matched to a gene. The CDR3 extends over 14 amino acids. This CDR3 reads CASKPRTGSDEQFF. The CDR3 region has the DNA TGTGCCAGCAAACCCCGGACAGGGTCGGATGAGCAGTTCTTC.

The chain has TRBV7-9 and TRBJ2-1; D may be TRBD2 (5 bases). The germline gives CDR1 SEHNR, CDR2 FQNEAQ (reference sequence). V gave up 5 bases and J gave up 5 bases, with 16 bases separating them. The CDR3 has 15 residues. The CDR3 coding sequence is TGTGCCAGCAGCGGCGGGCTGACTGGTGACAATGAGCAGTTCTTC. Translating it yields CASSGGLTGDNEQFF.

The chain has TRBV2 and TRBJ2-1; TRBD2 aligns across 7 bases. The CDR3 consists of 12 residues. J gave up 7 bases and V 9 bases, and 6 bases lay outside the gene matches. In germline, CDR1 is SNHLY, CDR2 FYNNEI. CDR3 loop: CARTRGGNEQFF. The CDR3 nucleotides read TGTGCCAGGACGAGGGGAGGGAATGAGCAGTTCTTC.

This chain links TRBV27 with TRBJ2-3; D unresolved. There are 16 residues in the CDR3. The V gene's germline CDR1 is MNHEY and CDR2 SMNVEV (reference sequence). Trimming cost V 3 bases and J 0 bases, with 13 bases left between them. CDR3 sequence reads: CASSLGRDGSTDTQYF. The CDR3 bases are TGTGCCAGCAGTTTGGGTAGGGATGGAAGCACAGATACGCAGTATTTT.

V gene TRBV29-1 combines with J gene TRBJ2-1; 8 nucleotides align to TRBD1. CDR1 and CDR2 from the germline V gene are SQVTM and ANQGSEA. CDR3 size: 14 residues. V shed 6 bases, J shed 2 bases, and the junction held 6 bases outside the gene matches. This CDR3 is CSVAQGAAYNEQFF. The CDR3 DNA is TGCAGCGTCGCCCAGGGGGCTGCCTACAATGAGCAGTTCTTC.

The chain links TRBV7-9 to TRBJ2-7; D ambiguous. CDR3 length: 12 residues. Germline V gene data show CDR1 as SEHNR and CDR2 as FQNEAQ (reference sequence). Trimming removed 8 bases at V and 1 base at J, with 9 bases between. The CDR3 coding sequence is TGTGCCAGCCAGTTGGGGTCCTACGAGCAGTACTTC. Encoded protein: CASQLGSYEQYF.

The chain couples TRBV5-6 to TRBJ1-3; 8 bases are a match to TRBD1. The CDR3 extends over 15 amino acids. Trimming took 4 bases from V and 4 from J; bases not matched to a gene: 7. Looked up from germline, CDR1 is SGHDT and CDR2 is YYEEEE. CDR3 DNA sequence: TGTGCCAGCAGCCCACAGGGGGTGTACGGAAACACCATATATTTT. This sequence encodes CASSPQGVYGNTIYF.

The chain is built from TRBV6-6 and TRBJ2-5; D is undetermined. Trimming stripped 2 bases from V and 4 bases from J, with 8 bases between. The CDR3 has 13 residues. Germline CDR1 MNHNY, CDR2 SVGAGI (reference sequence). The CDR3 nucleotides are TGTGCCAGCAGTTACGATGGCTTAGAGACCCAGTACTTC. It translates to CASSYDGLETQYF.

The chain is built from TRBV5-5 and TRBJ2-1; 8 nucleotides agree with TRBD1. V lost 4 bases and J lost 6; bases outside the gene matches: 12. Per germline, CDR1 SGHKS and CDR2 YYEKEE (reference sequence). This CDR3 comprises 16 residues. For the CDR3, the DNA is TGTGCCAGCAGCAGCGGATGGGACAGGACTGTCAATGAGCAGTTCTTC. Encoded protein: CASSSGWDRTVNEQFF.

The chain links TRBV6-5 to TRBJ2-1; 10 nucleotides line up with TRBD2. The J segment lost 6 bases and the V segment lost 4 bases, leaving 6 bases of the junction unmatched. The CDR3 is 15 residues long. The germline V gene has CDR1 MNHEY and CDR2 SVGAGI. CDR3 residues: CASSWSGRVLNEQFF. CDR3 coding DNA: TGTGCCAGCAGTTGGAGCGGGAGGGTTCTCAATGAGCAGTTCTTC.

The chain uses TRBV5-1 and TRBJ2-7; 9 positions match TRBD1. CDR1 is SGHRS, CDR2 YFSETQ, per germline. V dropped 4 bases and J dropped 5; count of bases not matched to a gene: 4. CDR3 length: 13 residues. In nucleotides, the CDR3 is TGCGCCAGCAGCGCCCGGGACAGGGACGAGCAGTACTTC. It is translated as CASSARDRDEQYF. Using reference TRBV5-1 and TRBJ2-7 for the parts outside the CDR3, the full variable domain is KAGVTQTPRYLIKTRGQQVTLSCSPISGHRSVSWYQQTPGQGLQFLFEYFSETQRNKGNFPGRFSGRQFSNSRSEMNVSTLELGDSALYLCASSARDRDEQYFGPGTRLTVT.

The chain combines TRBV7-6 with TRBJ2-1, with 8 bases identical to TRBD2. Unmatched junction bases numbered 10, after V lost 5 bases and J lost 4 bases. The germline V gene encodes CDR1 SGHVS and CDR2 FNYEAQ. The CDR3 has 16 amino acids. The CDR3 is CASSLHSGNMYNEQFF. For the CDR3, the DNA is TGTGCCAGCAGCCTTCATAGCGGGAATATGTACAATGAGCAGTTCTTC.

The chain couples TRBV5-5 to TRBJ1-4; 7 positions match TRBD1. After removal of 4 bases from V and 2 bases from J, the junction contained 5 bases not matched to a gene. This CDR3 is built from 15 residues. The V gene's germline CDR1 is SGHKS and CDR2 YYEKEE (reference sequence). The CDR3: CASSPTGTTNEKLFF. CDR3 DNA: TGTGCCAGCAGCCCGACAGGGACCACTAATGAAAAACTGTTTTTT.

This sequence joins TRBV29-1 and TRBJ1-1, with 9 positions matching TRBD1. V shed 1 base and J 5 bases; nucleotides not matched to a gene: 11. Germline-derived CDR1 and CDR2 are SQVTM and ANQGSEA. The CDR3 extends over 16 amino acids. The CDR3 here is CSVEGGTGGFRTEAFF. The CDR3 nucleotides are TGCAGCGTTGAAGGGGGAACAGGGGGCTTTAGGACTGAAGCTTTCTTT.

The CDR3 sequence: CASSLRSGGLGGSYNEQFF. CDR3 DNA sequence: TGTGCCAGCAGTTTACGTTCCGGTGGGCTGGGTGGCTCCTACAATGAGCAGTTCTTC. The V and J genes are TRBV28 and TRBJ2-1; D unresolved. Deletions cut 2 bases from V and 0 bases from J, with 20 bases between. Germline loops: CDR1 MDHEN, CDR2 SYDVKM. The CDR3 is made up of 19 amino acids. The full variable domain, completed using reference TRBV28 and TRBJ2-1, is DVKVTQSSRYLVKRTGEKVFLECVQDMDHENMFWYRQDPGLGLRLIYFSYDVKMKEKGDIPEGYSVSREKKERFSLILESASTNQTSMYLCASSLRSGGLGGSYNEQFFGPGTRLTVL.

The chain links TRBV10-1 to TRBJ1-1, with D maybe TRBD1 (5 bases). Germline V gene data show CDR1 as WNHNN and CDR2 as SYGVQD (reference sequence). V was cut by 4 bases and J by 4 bases, with 16 bases left in between. The CDR3 runs 15 residues. DNA for the CDR3: TGCGCCAGCAGTGCCGCCGGGACCAGCAGCACTGAAGCTTTCTTT. Translating it yields CASSAAGTSSTEAFF.

The V and J genes are TRBV7-8 and TRBJ2-2, with D perhaps matching TRBD2 (7 bases). Germline V gene lookup returns CDR1 SGHVS and CDR2 FQNEAQ. The CDR3 has 17 residues. Trimming removed 5 bases from V and 4 bases from J, with 20 bases in between. CDR3 in DNA: TGTGCCAGCAGCCCCATACAGGGTCGGACTAGCACCGGGGAGCTGTTTTTT. Protein: CASSPIQGRTSTGELFF.

This clone was recorded a few times. J is TRBJ1-5 and V is TRBV21-1. TRBV21-1 is a pseudogene segment. The CDR3 sequence is 16 residues long. CDR3 sequence: CASSKVLREGNQPQHF. The CDR3 DNA reads TGTGCCAGCAGCAAAGTTTTGAGGGAGGGCAATCAGCCCCAGCATTTT.

This chain links TRBV5-4 with TRBJ1-5; TRBD1 matches 7 bases. This CDR3 region has 15 residues. V dropped 0 bases and J dropped 0; count of bases not matched to a gene: 0. Germline-derived CDR1 and CDR2 are SGHNT and YYREEE (reference sequence). CDR3 sequence reads: CASSLAGGSNQPQHF. Here the CDR3 DNA reads TGTGCCAGCAGCTTGGCAGGGGGTAGCAATCAGCCCCAGCATTTT.

This clone was found once. The chain links TRBV5-1 to TRBJ2-3; 10 bases agree with TRBD2. Germline V lookup: CDR1 SGHRS, CDR2 YFSETQ. V lost 3 bases to trimming and J lost 2 bases; unmatched junction nucleotides: 9. This CDR3 contains 17 residues. CDR3 region: CASSSTIAGGSTDTQYF. The CDR3 DNA is TGCGCCAGCAGCTCAACGATAGCGGGAGGCTCCACAGATACGCAGTATTTT.

The chain is built from TRBV28 and TRBJ2-1; D possibly matches TRBD1 or TRBD2 (5 bases each). The CDR3 runs 14 residues. The V gene's germline CDR1 is MDHEN and CDR2 SYDVKM. The V end was cut by 7 bases, the J end by 4 bases, with 14 bases between. This CDR3 is CASKSGARYNEQFF. CDR3 DNA: TGTGCCAGCAAATCCGGGGCGCGGTACAATGAGCAGTTCTTC.

The genes are TRBV11-2 and TRBJ2-1, with 7 bases identical to TRBD1. Germline assignment: CDR1 SGHAT and CDR2 FQNNGV. The CDR3 totals 15 residues. The V segment lost 5 bases and the J segment 5 bases; nucleotides outside the gene matches: 9. The CDR3 coding sequence is TGTGCCAGCAGCCCCAGGGGGAGTCTCCACAATGAGCAGTTCTTC. It is translated as CASSPRGSLHNEQFF.

The rearrangement joins TRBV5-4 to TRBJ2-5; no clear D. Germline V gene lookup returns CDR1 SGHNT and CDR2 YYREEE (reference sequence). V was shortened by 0 bases and J by 6 bases, with 6 bases between the two germline ends. CDR3 length equals 12 residues. CDR3 DNA: TGTGCCAGCAGCTTGGCTTCCAAGACCCAGTACTTC. Its translation is CASSLASKTQYF.

The chain recombines TRBV9 with TRBJ1-3; D unclear. This CDR3 comprises 14 residues. V lost 0 bases, J lost 3 bases, and 7 bases lay in between. Germline V gives CDR1 SGDLS, CDR2 YYNGEE. Here the CDR3 DNA reads TGTGCCAGCAGCGTAGGTGGAGGTGGAAACACCATATATTTT. Its translation is CASSVGGGGNTIYF.